These 28 T cell receptor beta chains came from one sample sequenced in a study of T cell responses to AZD1222 COVID-19 vaccine. Profiled with immunoSEQ multiplex PCR; TCRdb holds only in-frame clones, not every one. The sample consists of under 130,000 clones, 91% of them appearing once. The material was peripheral blood, obtained on day 0 of AZD1222 vaccination. Receptor source: an adult in good health.

This CDR3 is CASRFGGLDTGELFF. Here the CDR3 DNA reads TGTGCCAGCAGGTTTGGGGGTTTGGACACCGGGGAGCTGTTTTTT. The V call is TRBV9, the J call TRBJ2-2; TRBD1 or TRBD2 may be the D gene (5 bases each). Germline CDR1 is SGDLS and CDR2 is YYNGEE. The V end lost 5 bases, the J end lost 3 bases, and 14 bases lay between the germline ends. The CDR3 sequence is 15 residues long.

This clone is a singleton in its sample. This sequence joins TRBV9 and TRBJ2-5; 14 nucleotides agree with TRBD2. Trimming cost V 3 bases and J 4 bases; bases outside gene matches: 5. Germline V gene lookup returns CDR1 SGDLS and CDR2 YYNGEE. The CDR3 length is 16 residues. CDR3 residues: CASSARGLAGAETQYF. The CDR3, as DNA: TGTGCCAGCAGCGCGAGGGGACTAGCGGGAGCAGAGACCCAGTACTTC.

The gene calls are TRBV19 and TRBJ2-1; no clear D gene. Looked up from germline, CDR1 is LNHDA and CDR2 is SQIVND (reference sequence). This CDR3 comprises 13 residues. V was trimmed by 5 bases and J by 12 bases, leaving 17 bases between them. The CDR3 coding sequence is TGTGCCAGTAGTGCCACGAAGCCCCCCTCGCAGTTCTTC. This gives the protein CASSATKPPSQFF.

This clone appeared a few times. The rearrangement joins TRBV15 to TRBJ1-1; tentative D call: TRBD1 (6 bases). V lost 1 base, J lost 10 bases, and 16 bases lay in between. The CDR3 is 14 residues long. CDR1 is LNHNV and CDR2 is YYDKDF in the germline V gene (reference sequence). DNA of the CDR3: TGTGCCACCAGCAGAGTCTCTAACAGGGTAACAGCTTTCTTT. It yields the protein CATSRVSNRVTAFF.

The V and J genes are TRBV4-1 and TRBJ1-5, with a possible D match to TRBD1 (6 bases). The length of the CDR3 is 16 residues. V was cut by 3 bases and J by 5 bases, with 17 bases left in between. Germline lookup yields CDR1 MGHRA and CDR2 YSYEKL. The DNA of the CDR3 is TGCGCCAGCAGCCACGGGAGGGGGGGGCCGGATCAGCCCCAGCATTTT. Its protein product is CASSHGRGGPDQPQHF.

The CDR3 region is CASSVEVGGVNTEAFF. The CDR3 bases are TGTGCCAGCAGCGTAGAGGTAGGAGGGGTGAACACTGAAGCTTTCTTT. The V and J genes are TRBV9 and TRBJ1-1, with D perhaps TRBD1 (5 bases). CDR1 SGDLS and CDR2 YYNGEE come from the germline V gene. V lost 0 bases and J lost 0, with 12 bases in between. This CDR3 region has 16 residues.

The chain carries TRBV6-5 and TRBJ1-2, with D perhaps TRBD1 (5 bases). Germline V gives CDR1 MNHEY, CDR2 SVGAGI. This CDR3 contains 14 residues. With 2 bases removed from V and 4 bases from J, the gap between germline ends came to 11 bases. DNA of the CDR3: TGTGCCAGCAGTTACCAGGGACGGAGCTATGGCTACACCTTC. Encoded protein: CASSYQGRSYGYTF.

This clone came up once. The chain joins TRBV5-1 to TRBJ2-7; D tentatively fits TRBD1 or TRBD2 (6 bases each). The V end lost 1 base, the J end lost 6 bases, and 14 bases lay between the germline ends. CDR3 length: 14 residues. The germline V gene has CDR1 SGHRS and CDR2 YFSETQ. The CDR3, as DNA: TGCGCCAGCAGCTTGACAGGAGGGGGAATCGAGCAGTACTTC. This sequence encodes CASSLTGGGIEQYF. The variable domain in full, with the rest retrieved from reference TRBV5-1 and TRBJ2-7, is KAGVTQTPRYLIKTRGQQVTLSCSPISGHRSVSWYQQTPGQGLQFLFEYFSETQRNKGNFPGRFSGRQFSNSRSEMNVSTLELGDSALYLCASSLTGGGIEQYFGPGTRLTVT.

The chain has TRBV5-8 and TRBJ2-7, with D possibly being TRBD2 (6 bases). V lost 2 bases, J lost 3 bases, and 24 bases lay in between. Germline CDR1 is SGHTS and CDR2 is YDEGEE. The length of the CDR3 is 18 residues. The CDR3 protein is CASSFSGGPSWKIYEQYF. CDR3 sequence (DNA): TGTGCCAGCAGCTTCTCCGGAGGGCCCTCTTGGAAAATCTACGAGCAGTACTTC.

CDR3 DNA: TGTGCCAGCAGGAGCCGGGGGGCGCGCACAGATACGCAGTATTTT. This codes for CASRSRGARTDTQYF. The chain has TRBV2 and TRBJ2-3; possible D gene TRBD2, 7 bases. This CDR3 region has 15 residues. V dropped 6 bases and J dropped 1 base, with 14 bases sitting between them. Germline values: CDR1 SNHLY, CDR2 FYNNEI.

This clone was found a few times. The V gene is TRBV5-1, the J gene TRBJ1-6; 7 positions agree with TRBD1. With V trimmed by 7 bases and J by 7 bases, 8 bases remained unmatched. The V gene's germline CDR1 is SGHRS and CDR2 YFSETQ. This CDR3 has 14 residues. The CDR3 nucleotides read TGCGCCAGCTCTCAGACAGGGAGCAATTCACCCCTCCACTTT. Amino acids: CASSQTGSNSPLHF.

This chain joins TRBV5-6 and TRBJ1-1, with D unresolved. The CDR3 covers 15 residues. The germline gives CDR1 SGHDT, CDR2 YYEEEE. V lost 4 bases to trimming and J lost 1 base, with 14 bases between them. CDR3 DNA sequence: TGTGCCAGCAGCGTCTGGGCCGTTCGGAACACTGAAGCTTTCTTT. This codes for CASSVWAVRNTEAFF.

The chain has TRBV7-2 and TRBJ2-2, with 10 bases aligning to TRBD2. V was clipped by 0 bases and J by 2 bases; unmatched bases: 3. The CDR3 runs 17 residues. Germline V CDR1 and CDR2: SGHTA, FQGNSA. The CDR3 region has the DNA TGTGCCAGCAGCTTAGCGGTAGCGGGAGGAAACACCGGGGAGCTGTTTTTT. Residues: CASSLAVAGGNTGELFF.

The genes are TRBV3-1 (or the pseudogene TRBV3-2) and TRBJ2-1; 8 nucleotides match TRBD2. The germline V gene has CDR1 LGHDT and CDR2 YNNKEL (reference sequence). CDR3 length equals 16 residues. V was pared by 0 bases and J by 9 bases, with 10 bases of the junction left unmatched. In nucleotides, the CDR3 is TGTGCCAGCAGCCAAGATGGGAGCGGGAGAATAGGTGAGCAGTTCTTC. Protein: CASSQDGSGRIGEQFF.

The rearrangement joins TRBV9 to TRBJ1-1; maybe TRBD1 (6 bases). The V gene lost 0 bases and the J gene lost 1 base, with 25 bases spanning the gap. Germline CDR1 SGDLS, CDR2 YYNGEE. CDR3 size: 20 residues. The CDR3 DNA follows: TGTGCCAGCAGCGTAGTAGGAGGGATCTTGGCTGGCAGGGGGAACACTGAAGCTTTCTTT. Amino acid sequence: CASSVVGGILAGRGNTEAFF.

The genes are TRBV3-1 (or the pseudogene TRBV3-2) and TRBJ2-7, with D possibly being TRBD1 or TRBD2 (6 bases each). This CDR3 is built from 16 residues. Germline values: CDR1 LGHDT, CDR2 YNNKEL (reference sequence). V was clipped by 4 bases and J by 4 bases, with 20 bases between them. The CDR3 spells CASSLAGGHQRYEQYF. The CDR3 DNA is TGTGCCAGCAGCCTCGCCGGGGGACACCAGAGATACGAGCAGTACTTC.

The chain is built from TRBV28 and TRBJ2-7; 9 bases fit TRBD1. This CDR3 has 14 amino acids. J lost 4 bases, V lost 6 bases, and 7 bases had no gene match. Germline V gives CDR1 MDHEN, CDR2 SYDVKM. The CDR3 DNA sequence: TGTGCCAGCAGGCCCCCGGGACAGGGTTACGAGCAGTACTTC. Protein product: CASRPPGQGYEQYF.

V and J are TRBV4-3 and TRBJ2-7, with TRBD2 identical over 10 bases. Germline V gene data show CDR1 as LGHNA and CDR2 as YSLEER. V was pared by 4 bases and J by 1 base, with 4 bases of the junction left unmatched. This CDR3 spans 15 amino acids. Here the CDR3 DNA reads TGCGCCAGCAGCCTCGGGACTAGCGATTCCTACGAGCAGTACTTC. Translated: CASSLGTSDSYEQYF.

The rearrangement uses TRBV2 and TRBJ2-2; 9 bases map to TRBD2. This CDR3 region has 15 residues. Per the germline V gene, CDR1 is SNHLY and CDR2 is FYNNEI. Trimming at V came to 4 bases and at J to 4 bases, leaving 4 bases not matched to a gene. CDR3 bases: TGTGCCAGCAGTGCTAGCGGGATGAGCACCGGGGAGCTGTTTTTT. Its protein is CASSASGMSTGELFF. Combining the CDR3 with reference TRBV2 and TRBJ2-2 gives the whole variable domain EPEVTQTPSHQVTQMGQEVILRCVPISNHLYFYWYRQILGQKVEFLVSFYNNEISEKSEIFDDQFSVERPDGSNFTLKIRSTKLEDSAMYFCASSASGMSTGELFFGEGSRLTVL.

This chain links TRBV7-3 with TRBJ2-1; 8 nucleotides line up with TRBD1. This CDR3 spans 12 amino acids. The ends lost 5 bases at V and 10 bases at J; junction bases unmatched: 4. Per germline, CDR1 SGHTA and CDR2 FQGTGA. The CDR3 DNA sequence: TGTGCCAGCAGCCACGGACAGGGAGAGCAGTTCTTC. Translation: CASSHGQGEQFF.

V gene TRBV28 combines with J gene TRBJ2-1; the D call may be TRBD1 or TRBD2 (5 bases each). The CDR3 is 14 amino acids. CDR1 and CDR2 from the germline V gene are MDHEN and SYDVKM. V was clipped by 2 bases and J by 0 bases, with 5 bases between them. The CDR3: CASSLGTSYNEQFF. The CDR3 region has the DNA TGTGCCAGCAGTTTAGGGACCTCCTACAATGAGCAGTTCTTC.

The V call is TRBV28, the J call TRBJ2-6; 16 bases map to TRBD2. The CDR3 is made up of 21 amino acids. The ends lost 5 bases at V and 2 bases at J; junction bases unmatched: 12. Germline V gene data show CDR1 as MDHEN and CDR2 as SYDVKM. The DNA of the CDR3 is TGTGCCAGCAGTCCGGACCTAGGGACTAGCGGGAGGGCCACTGGGGCCAACGTCCTGACTTTC. This codes for CASSPDLGTSGRATGANVLTF.

J is TRBJ2-2 and V is TRBV11-3, with 9 bases aligning to TRBD2. This CDR3 comprises 18 residues. Looked up from germline, CDR1 is SGHNT and CDR2 is YENEEA. Trimming removed 2 bases from V and 4 bases from J; junction bases left unmatched: 11. In nucleotides, the CDR3 is TGTGCCAGCAGCTTACAAGGGGGATTAGCGGGAGCCACCGGGGAGCTGTTTTTT. This gives the protein CASSLQGGLAGATGELFF.

The chain recombines TRBV5-1 with TRBJ2-7, with D perhaps matching TRBD1 (5 bases). Trimming shortened V by 7 bases and J by 4 bases, and 18 bases separated the two germline ends. CDR1 SGHRS and CDR2 YFSETQ come from the germline V gene. This CDR3 comprises 14 residues. The CDR3 region has the DNA TGCGCCAGCCGAGAGATAGAAGCAGGGTACGAGCAGTACTTC. It is translated as CASREIEAGYEQYF.

Concerning this clone: The sample holds other DNA sequences that translate to the same CDR3. The rearrangement links TRBV5-1 to TRBJ1-2, with TRBD1 matching 7 bases. Germline CDR1 SGHRS, CDR2 YFSETQ. The junction had 4 bases not matched to a gene; V was cut back by 1 base and J by 1 base. This CDR3 has 15 residues. The CDR3, as DNA: TGCGCCAGCAGCTTGACAGGGGTGGGTAACTATGGCTACACCTTC. As protein: CASSLTGVGNYGYTF.

The chain combines TRBV7-9 with TRBJ2-3; D unclear. This CDR3 has 12 residues. Trimming removed 5 bases at V and 6 bases at J, with 9 bases between. Germline V lookup: CDR1 SEHNR, CDR2 FQNEAQ (reference sequence). The CDR3 here is CASSPVGDTQYF. The CDR3 DNA sequence: TGTGCCAGCAGCCCGGTGGGGGATACGCAGTATTTT.

The chain recombines TRBV7-3 with TRBJ2-1, with D unclear. The germline V and J ends were trimmed by 1 base and 3 bases, with 10 bases remaining between them. Germline V gene lookup returns CDR1 SGHTA and CDR2 FQGTGA. CDR3 length: 15 residues. The CDR3 reads CASSLRRGRYNEQFF. The CDR3 DNA is TGTGCCAGCAGCTTAAGGAGAGGCCGCTACAATGAGCAGTTCTTC.

The chain carries TRBV11-2 and TRBJ2-1; D is uncertain. The CDR3 totals 11 residues. Between the trimmed V and J ends, which lost 1 base and 12 bases, there was a span of 7 bases. CDR1 and CDR2 (germline): SGHAT, FQNNGV. CDR3 residues: CASSLVGPQFF. The CDR3 nucleotides read TGTGCCAGCAGCTTAGTAGGGCCGCAGTTCTTC.